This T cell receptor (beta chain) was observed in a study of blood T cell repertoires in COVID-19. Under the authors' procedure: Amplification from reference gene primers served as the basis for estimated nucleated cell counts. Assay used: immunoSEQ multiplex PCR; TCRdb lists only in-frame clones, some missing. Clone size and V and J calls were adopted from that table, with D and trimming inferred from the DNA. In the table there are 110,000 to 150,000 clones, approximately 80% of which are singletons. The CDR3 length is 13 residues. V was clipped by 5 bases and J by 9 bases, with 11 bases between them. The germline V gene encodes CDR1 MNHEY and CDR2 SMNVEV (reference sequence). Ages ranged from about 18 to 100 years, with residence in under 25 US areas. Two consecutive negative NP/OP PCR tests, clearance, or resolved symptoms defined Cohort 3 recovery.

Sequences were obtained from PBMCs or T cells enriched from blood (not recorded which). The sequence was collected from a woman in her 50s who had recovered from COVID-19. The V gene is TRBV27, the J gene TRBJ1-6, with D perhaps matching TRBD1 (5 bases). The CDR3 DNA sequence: TGTGCCAGCAGTGCCGACAGTGGTTCACCCCTCCACTTT. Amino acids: CASSADSGSPLHF.